The clone carrying this T cell receptor beta chain was found a few times. Its target is not known. The record originates from a study of cytotoxic CD8 clonotypes in ibrutinib-treated CLL. About the study: Median treatment time before response sampling was eleven to twelve months, range 6 to 36. Average yields of 255,043 productive templates and approximately 94,000 productive rearrangements characterized the samples. Study-level points and caveats: Measured clonality at baseline was greater than in age-matched healthy donors and tracked with circulating CD8+ T-cell counts. Progressing and sustained-remission patients had different sampling times.

Germline V gene data show CDR1 as LNHDA and CDR2 as SQIVND (reference sequence). The CDR3 is 14 amino acids. V gave up 8 bases and J gave up 2 bases, with 12 bases separating them. Profiled with immunoSEQ multiplex PCR; TCRdb holds only in-frame clones, not every one. This sample yields roughly 190,000 clones, of which over 60% are seen a single time; roughly 13% belongs to the top ten. The chain has TRBV19 and TRBJ1-4; no firm D call. This specimen consisted of PBMCs, obtained after 24 months of ibrutinib treatment. This receptor was taken from a human donor with chronic lymphocytic leukemia. CDR3 amino acids: CASSIQRTNEKLFF. The CDR3 DNA follows: TGTGCCAGTTCCATACAGAGGACTAATGAAAAACTGTTTTTT.